The text below deals with one T cell receptor beta chain. Its antigen is unidentified. This entry is derived from a study of beta chain features in type 1 diabetes. The authors reverse transcribed all of the isolated RNA, so sequencing captured expressed TCRB transcripts. Profiled with immunoSEQ multiplex PCR; TCRdb holds only in-frame clones, not every one. The sample records about 150,000 clones, approximately 7.8% being singletons. General observations from the study: Amplification by PCR could prefer shorter templates, with the same effect in patients and controls. High-TCR-expressing cells could be over-represented by cDNA sequencing. Shortening that was moderate but significant affected the TCRB CDR3s of Type 1 diabetes patients in all four CD4+ subsets.

Material for sequencing was central memory CD4+ T cells from blood. This sequence was found in a middle-aged woman with type 1 diabetes.

The CDR3 sequence is CASSLVRGGAQETQYF. DNA of the CDR3: TGCGCCAGCAGCTTGGTTCGCGGGGGGGCCCAAGAGACCCAGTACTTC. The chain couples TRBV5-1 to TRBJ2-5; TRBD2 agrees at 9 bases. CDR3 length: 16 residues. The V gene end was trimmed by 0 bases and the J gene end by 1 base; junction bases not matched to a gene: 4. Per germline, CDR1 SGHRS and CDR2 YFSETQ.